This T cell receptor beta chain was identified in a study of radiotherapy plus CTLA-4 blockade in lung cancer. CDR1 and CDR2 from the germline V gene are GTSNPN and SVGIG (reference sequence). Trimming removed 1 base at V and 4 bases at J, with 13 bases between. The CDR3 consists of 14 residues. TCRdb's copy holds only in-frame clones and misses some; the assay was immunoSEQ multiplex PCR. The sample consists of about 51,000 clones, roughly 77% of them appearing once. This clone was counted once. The same CDR3 can be traced to other DNA sequences in this sample. The rearrangement uses TRBV30 and TRBJ1-2, with a tentative D call TRBD1 (5 bases). This TCR was sampled from a human donor with non-small cell lung cancer who had a complete response to radiotherapy plus ipilimumab. This material consisted of peripheral blood, taken from a patient treated with radiotherapy plus ipilimumab. The CDR3 loop reads CAWSADTQSYGYTF. CDR3 coding DNA: TGTGCCTGGAGTGCGGACACTCAATCCTATGGCTACACCTTC.